This T cell receptor (beta chain) was recovered during a study of CD8+ T cells in alopecia areata (dated by TCRdb to between 2017 and 2018). General notes on the study: Treated patients were enrolled in an open-label pilot trial of oral tofacitinib at 5 to 10 mg twice daily for moderate-to-severe alopecia areata. TCRbeta CDR3 regions were amplified by immunoSEQ multiplex PCR using 35 Vbeta forward and 13 Jbeta reverse primers. Biopsies were taken from tofacitinib-treated patients at baseline and again at 4 and 24 weeks into treatment, and several of those patients also had a later scalp biopsy. Scalp tissue and sorted CD4+ and CD8+ peripheral blood T cells from patchy and totalis/universalis alopecia areata patients and from healthy controls were covered by human TCRbeta sequencing. RNA was extracted with the PAXgene miRNA kit for fixed scalp, the miRNeasy kit for PBMCs, and the RNeasy kit for mouse skin. In both human patients and the C3H/HeJ mouse model, the study applied high-throughput TCRbeta sequencing to look at T cell clonal expansion in alopecia areata. Clonality in the scalp was compared among normal scalp (n=4), patchy alopecia areata scalp (n=8), and alopecia totalis/universalis scalp (n=8). Disease severity in treated patients was measured with the SALT score, which quantifies the percentage of affected scalp surface area. Patients stayed on tofacitinib for 6 to 18 months and then had 6 months of follow-up off drug so that delayed response and recurrence could be assessed.

Taken with the paper, the label for time point translates to: around 4 weeks on oral tofacitinib. Interpreted using the paper, the treatment or condition label stands for: oral pan-JAK inhibitor, 5-10 mg twice daily. Lesional scalp punch biopsies and peripheral blood were obtained from alopecia areata patients. PBMCs were isolated by density centrifugation and stained for CD3, CD4 and CD8, and CD4+ and CD8+ T cells were sorted on a FACSAria. The sample holds a few counts of this clone. Its antigen is still unknown. There are no base qualities to consult, and no much larger clone falls within one base. The protocol used for the library was the immunoSEQ multiplex PCR assay. To provide template for TCR sequencing, every sample had RNA extracted and reverse transcribed into cDNA. SuperScript III was used to make first-strand cDNA, primed with a 2:1 mix of oligo-dT and random hexamers. A synthetic immune receptor repertoire was used to gauge amplification bias, and whatever bias remained was removed computationally. The authors' pipeline ran thus. Raw reads were preprocessed for error removal, and CDR3 was defined according to IMGT conventions as running from the conserved cysteine to phenylalanine. Clonality was computed as 1 minus the Shannon entropy, with the entropy normalized by log2 of the number of productive unique TCRs. CD4 or CD8 identity of scalp clones was inferred by cross-referencing scalp TCRbeta sequences with sorted blood CD4 and CD8 repertoires. TCRdb obtained this table from immuneACCESS and retained in-frame rearrangements with V and J assigned. These tables miss some clones; where compared with another copy, unresolved V genes account for less than half of the shortfall, and the remainder is unexplained. Clone size and V and J calls were adopted from that table, with D and trimming inferred from the DNA. This sample lists about 210,000 clones; 64% were detected once. The ten biggest clones cover around 3.9% of the sample.

Findings and caveats that apply to the study as a whole: Higher clonality and more expanded CD8+ clones were observed in lesional scalp than in normal scalp, particularly in alopecia totalis/universalis, a finding suggestive of antigenic drive. Many expanded lesional clones persisted in scalp and blood during tofacitinib treatment, which may partly explain relapse after stopping treatment. Scalp clonality and the number of expanded CD8+ clones among the top 100 scalp clones were significantly decreased by tofacitinib. The treated cohort was small, with a single nonresponder, so links between baseline CD8+ expansion and response need larger studies. Shared TCR sequences between patients were less evident than in mice, which may be partly attributable to HLA diversity in the patient population. Unlike mouse skin, which is dominated by gammadelta T cells, normal human skin has resident alphabeta T cells that are also sequenced, and this complicates analysis of the scalp TCR repertoire.

V trim: 5 bases; J trim: 4 bases; unmatched bases: 13. The CDR3 goes from the cysteine to the phenylalanine over 16 residues. Only CDR3 DNA remains: 48 bases, in frame from the first base. CDR1 and CDR2, looked up from the germline V gene, are MGHRA and YSYEKL. This material consisted of CD4+ T cells sorted from blood, taken at week 4, from a patient treated with tofacitinib. This TCR was sampled from a human donor with alopecia areata. The rearrangement joined TRBV4-1 to TRBJ1-2, and 7 junctional nucleotides match TRBD1. The CDR3 amino acid sequence is: CASSAHRGGRLYGYTF. The DNA sequence follows: TGCGCCAGCAGCGCGCACAGGGGTGGGAGGCTCTATGGCTACACCTTC.